Below are 3 T cell receptor beta chains sequenced from a single sample in a study of shared clonotypes between healthy human individuals. Repertoires were generated with immunoSEQ multiplex PCR, while TCRdb's copy carries only in-frame clones and drops some. The sample lists around 530,000 clones, around 78% occurring once. Sequenced sample: PBMCs. The receptors shown here come from a middle-aged woman in good health. Some clones in this sample may be carry-over from other donors' samples.

This clone was seen a handful of times. V is TRBV5-6 and J is TRBJ2-7; D is ambiguous. V was clipped by 0 bases and J by 5 bases, with 12 bases between them. Germline V lookup: CDR1 SGHDT, CDR2 YYEEEE. The CDR3 contains 14 residues. The CDR3 is CASSLAHIFNEQYF. The CDR3 DNA reads as TGTGCCAGCAGCTTGGCGCACATCTTTAACGAGCAGTACTTC.

This clone was detected a few times. The chain couples TRBV6-1 to TRBJ2-3; 8 nucleotides line up with TRBD2. This CDR3 is built from 14 residues. The germline CDR1 and CDR2 sequences are MNHNS and SASEGT. The V segment lost 7 bases and the J segment 1 base; nucleotides outside the gene matches: 4. CDR3 residues: CASTGLVGTDTQYF. The CDR3 DNA sequence: TGTGCCAGCACGGGACTAGTTGGCACAGATACGCAGTATTTT.

On this clone: Relative to the germline gene, one junction end is altered; a read error may explain this. The rearrangement links TRBV7-7 to TRBJ2-3, with D maybe TRBD2 (5 bases). Per the germline V gene, CDR1 is SSHAT and CDR2 is FNYEAQ (reference sequence). The CDR3 covers 16 residues. The CDR3 sequence: CASSPESGGSTGTQYF. The DNA for the CDR3 is TGTGCTAGCAGCCCCGAGAGCGGAGGCTCAACTGGTACGCAGTATTTT.